These 11 T cell receptor beta chains came from one sample sequenced in a study of human T cells and chemical hapten exposure. In TCRdb, the RACE reads were re-called with MiXCR into one record per CDR3 protein. The sample consists of roughly 380,000 distinct CDR3 sequences, about 4.8% of them appearing once. As to time point: patch test 1, 2 weeks after DPC sensitization. Treatment indicated: therapeutic diphenylcyclopropenone sensitization with weekly scalp DPC. This material consisted of whole blood, taken in connection with sensitization to the hapten diphenylcyclopropenone (DPC). These TCRs come from a woman aged 50 to 65 with alopecia areata. Some clones in this sample may be carry-over from other donors' samples.

In its sample, this clonotype was seen many times. This chain uses TRBV3-1 with TRBJ1-3; D unclear. There are 14 residues in the CDR3. Germline V gene data show CDR1 as LGHDT and CDR2 as YNNKEL (reference sequence). Trimming pared 4 bases from V and 0 bases from J, leaving 7 bases between. The DNA of the CDR3 is TGTGCCAGCAGCCCTTCCATCTCTGGAAACACCATATATTTT. This codes for CASSPSISGNTIYF.

The chain combines TRBV3-1 with TRBJ2-5, with D perhaps TRBD2 (6 bases). V gave up 4 bases and J gave up 2 bases, with 11 bases separating them. The CDR3 sequence is 14 residues long. The germline CDR1 and CDR2 sequences are LGHDT and YNNKEL (reference sequence). CDR3 loop: CASSPGLIQETQYF. CDR3 DNA: TGTGCCAGCAGCCCCGGACTAATTCAAGAGACCCAGTACTTC.

This clonotype was counted ten times or more. The CDR3 DNA reads as TGTGCCAGCAGGGGACAGGGGAGGAATGAGCAGTTCTTC. Translation gives CASRGQGRNEQFF. The chain employs TRBV27 and TRBJ2-1; TRBD1 matches 10 bases. The ends lost 6 bases at V and 7 bases at J; junction bases unmatched: 3. CDR1 MNHEY and CDR2 SMNVEV come from the germline V gene (reference sequence). This CDR3 is 13 amino acids long.

The gene calls are TRBV9 and TRBJ2-3; 9 bases are shared with TRBD2. Looked up from germline, CDR1 is SGDLS and CDR2 is YYNGEE. Germline trimming cut 4 bases from V and 2 bases from J; bases unmatched to any gene: 8. There are 16 residues in the CDR3. Here the CDR3 DNA reads TGTGCCAGCAGCCCGCAAGCGGGGGGTCCCACAGATACGCAGTATTTT. Translating it yields CASSPQAGGPTDTQYF.

The chain joins TRBV5-1 to TRBJ1-1; the match to TRBD1 covers 9 bases. Per the germline V gene, CDR1 is SGHRS and CDR2 is YFSETQ. V lost 4 bases, J lost 1 base, and 8 bases stayed unmatched. This CDR3 spans 16 amino acids. CDR3 in amino acids: CASSPGTGSPNTEAFF. The CDR3 coding sequence is TGCGCCAGCAGCCCCGGGACAGGGAGTCCGAACACTGAAGCTTTCTTT.

This clonotype was picked up many times. The junction does not match germline at one end; this may be a read error. The rearrangement uses TRBV12-3 or TRBV12-4 and TRBJ2-3, with TRBD2 identical over 11 bases. The CDR3 covers 15 residues. Here the CDR3 reads CASNPRGLAGGLWNF. As DNA, the CDR3 is TGTGCCAGCAACCCCCGTGGCTTAGCGGGGGGGCTTTGGAATTTT.

This clonotype showed up many times. The chain links TRBV13 to TRBJ2-3; 8 nucleotides match TRBD1. The CDR3 sequence is 16 residues long. Germline CDR1 and CDR2: PRHDT and FYEKMQ (reference sequence). Unmatched junction bases numbered 6, after V lost 2 bases and J lost 2 bases. CDR3 in DNA: TGTGCCAGCAGCTTAAGCGGACAGGGCACCACAGATACGCAGTATTTT. This sequence encodes CASSLSGQGTTDTQYF.

The rearrangement uses TRBV6-2 or TRBV6-3 and TRBJ1-6; 7 bases match TRBD1. From germline, CDR1 is MNHEY and CDR2 SVGEGT. The CDR3 sequence is 15 residues long. V lost 6 bases to trimming and J lost 6 bases; unmatched junction nucleotides: 8. CDR3 nucleotide sequence: TGTGCCAGCAGCTCCGGACAGGCATCTAATTCACCCCTCCACTTT. Protein product: CASSSGQASNSPLHF.

This clonotype has just a few counts. The CDR3 here is CASTPSEGRAFF. The DNA of the CDR3 is TGTGCCAGCACCCCCTCTGAAGGGCGAGCTTTCTTT. This chain joins TRBV3-1 and TRBJ1-1, with D unresolved. The CDR3 loop spans 12 amino acids. Germline-derived CDR1 and CDR2 are LGHDT and YNNKEL (reference sequence). V was cut by 7 bases and J by 10 bases, with 16 bases left in between.

The V and J genes are TRBV6-5 and TRBJ2-1; possibly TRBD1 for D (5 bases). CDR1 and CDR2 (germline): MNHEY, SVGAGI. The V gene lost 2 bases and the J gene lost 5 bases, with 13 bases spanning the gap. This CDR3 has 15 residues. CDR3 sequence: CASSYGQGTDNEQFF. The CDR3 region has the DNA TGTGCCAGCAGTTACGGGCAGGGAACTGACAATGAGCAGTTCTTC.

This clonotype has only a few counts. The chain is built from TRBV21-1 and TRBJ2-3. TRBV21-1 is an annotated pseudogene. This CDR3 region has 14 residues. The CDR3 spells CASSKDGSTDTQYF. The CDR3 DNA sequence: TGTGCCAGCAGCAAAGATGGAAGCACAGATACGCAGTATTTT.